This T cell receptor beta chain is from a study of T cells after yellow fever vaccination. CDR3 length: 12 residues. The germline CDR1 and CDR2 sequences are MNHEY and SVGEGT. Trimming shortened V by 6 bases and J by 6 bases, and 12 bases separated the two germline ends. Study results and caveats: There was a small share of clonotypes that showed up in both the CD4 and CD8 compartments.

About this clonotype: The antigen is not known.

TCRdb re-called the 5' RACE reads with MiXCR, one entry per CDR3 protein. The sample lists 610,000 or so distinct CDR3 sequences, approximately 13% occurring once. This specimen was PBMCs, taken on the day of the yellow fever booster vaccination. The chain uses TRBV6-2 or TRBV6-3 and TRBJ2-7; perhaps TRBD1 as D (5 bases). The clonotype originates from a man in his thirties or forties who received the YFV17D yellow fever vaccine. The CDR3 spells CASSRVTGEQYF. As DNA, the CDR3 is TGTGCCAGCAGCCGGGTCACAGGCGAGCAGTACTTC.